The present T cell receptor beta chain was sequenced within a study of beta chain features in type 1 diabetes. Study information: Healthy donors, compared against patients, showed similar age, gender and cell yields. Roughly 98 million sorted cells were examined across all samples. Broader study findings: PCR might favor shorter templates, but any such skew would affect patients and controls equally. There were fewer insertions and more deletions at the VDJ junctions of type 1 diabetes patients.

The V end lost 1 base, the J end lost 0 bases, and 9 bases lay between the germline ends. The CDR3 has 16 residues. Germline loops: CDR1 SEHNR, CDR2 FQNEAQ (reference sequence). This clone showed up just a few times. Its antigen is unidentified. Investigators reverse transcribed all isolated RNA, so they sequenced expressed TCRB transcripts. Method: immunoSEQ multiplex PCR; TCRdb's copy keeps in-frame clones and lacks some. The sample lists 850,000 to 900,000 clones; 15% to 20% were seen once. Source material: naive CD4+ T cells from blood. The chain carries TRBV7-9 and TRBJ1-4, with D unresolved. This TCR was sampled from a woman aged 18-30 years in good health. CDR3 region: CASSLVPFSTNEKLFF. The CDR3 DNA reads TGTGCCAGCAGCTTAGTTCCCTTCTCAACTAATGAAAAACTGTTTTTT. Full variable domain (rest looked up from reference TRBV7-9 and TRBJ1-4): DTGVSQNPRHKITKRGQNVTFRCDPISEHNRLYWYRQTLGQGPEFLTYFQNEAQLEKSRLLSDRFSAERPKGSFSTLEIQRTEQGDSAMYLCASSLVPFSTNEKLFFGSGTQLSVL.